The T cell receptor (beta chain) described here comes from a study of CD8 T cells in Susac syndrome. In blood CD8+ and CD4+ T cells, TCR beta underwent sequencing. Treatment-naive patients with stable or active relapsing-remitting disease were the multiple sclerosis controls. The V end lost 4 bases, the J end lost 8 bases, and 9 bases lay between the germline ends. This CDR3 contains 11 residues. Per the germline V gene, CDR1 is GTSNPN and CDR2 is SVGIG (reference sequence). Reverse transcription of roughly 0.5 to 1 ug RNA was carried out with random hexamers. In TCRdb, the immunoSEQ multiplex PCR reads were re-called with MiXCR into one record per CDR3 protein. This sample has just over 150,000 distinct CDR3 sequences, with about 94% found just once.

V gene TRBV30 combines with J gene TRBJ2-1, with D possibly TRBD2 on 5 matching bases. The sequencing input was CD8+ T cells from PBMCs. This clonotype was obtained from a human donor with multiple sclerosis. The CDR3 region has the DNA TGTGCCTGGACAAGCGGCGATGAGCAGTTCTTC. Its translation: CAWTSGDEQFF.